This T cell receptor beta chain was sequenced during a study of cytomegalovirus exposure and HLA in healthy donors. Study-wide results and limits: CMV serostatus was the sole immune exposure data available.

The PCR contained 60 Vbeta and 13 Jbeta primers. Only in-frame clones appear in the TCRdb table, and some are missing; sequencing was by immunoSEQ multiplex PCR. Among roughly 220,000 clones listed, about 70% were seen once. Worth noting for this clone: Antigen: not known.

This CDR3 region has 14 residues. Germline V gene sequence: CDR1 MGHDK, CDR2 SYGVNS. Trimming took 4 bases from V and 7 from J; bases not matched to a gene: 5. Sequenced sample: PBMCs. This clonotype was sampled from a woman under 40 in good health and CMV-seronegative. The V call is TRBV25-1, the J call TRBJ2-1; 9 nucleotides agree with TRBD2. The CDR3 loop is CASSGRGGVNEQFF. The DNA of the CDR3 is TGTGCCAGCAGTGGGCGGGGGGGGGTGAATGAGCAGTTCTTC.